These T cell receptor beta chains were read from a single sample in a study of blood T cell repertoires in COVID-19. Repertoires were generated with immunoSEQ multiplex PCR, while TCRdb's copy carries only in-frame clones and drops some. The table shows 250,000 or so clones, with over 75% occurring only once. The material sequenced was PBMCs or T cells enriched from blood (not recorded which). The receptors here all came from a man aged 40-55 years who had recovered from COVID-19. Both conserved end residues are part of each CDR3. The D gene is left open where the match is weak. The size entry is marked missing in some rows and otherwise reads once, few, many or a size class.

cdr3_aa: CASSPGTLGDTQYF
cdr3_nt: TGTGCCAGCAGCCCCGGGACTTTGGGGGATACGCAGTATTTT
j_call: TRBJ2-3
clone_size: .
d_call: .
v_call: TRBV7-3
cdr3_length: 14

cdr3_aa: CASSSQGATDEQYF
cdr3_nt: TGTGCCAGCAGTTCCCAGGGGGCCACGGACGAGCAGTACTTC
j_call: TRBJ2-7
clone_size: .
d_call: TRBD1
v_call: TRBV6-2/TRBV6-3
cdr3_length: 14

cdr3_aa: CASSQDGLALNEQFF
cdr3_nt: TGTGCCAGCAGCCAAGATGGACTAGCATTGAATGAGCAGTTCTTC
j_call: TRBJ2-1
clone_size: .
d_call: TRBD2
v_call: TRBV4-2
cdr3_length: 15

cdr3_aa: CASRRQASNQPQHF
cdr3_nt: TGTGCCAGCAGACGCCAGGCTAGCAATCAGCCCCAGCATTTT
j_call: TRBJ1-5
clone_size: .
d_call: .
v_call: TRBV5-6
cdr3_length: 14

cdr3_aa: CASSPPRTSGSPGELFF
cdr3_nt: TGTGCCAGCAGTCCCCCCCGGACTAGCGGGAGTCCCGGGGAGCTGTTTTTT
j_call: TRBJ2-2
clone_size: .
d_call: TRBD2
v_call: TRBV6-6
cdr3_length: 17

cdr3_aa: CASSMGAGGSETQYF
cdr3_nt: TGTGCCAGTAGTATGGGGGCGGGGGGTTCCGAGACCCAGTACTTC
j_call: TRBJ2-5
clone_size: once
d_call: TRBD2
v_call: TRBV19
cdr3_length: 15

cdr3_aa: CASSVEEETQYF
cdr3_nt: TGTGCCAGCAGCGTTGAGGAAGAGACCCAGTACTTC
j_call: TRBJ2-5
clone_size: .
d_call: .
v_call: TRBV5-6
cdr3_length: 12

cdr3_aa: CASSYRGNTGELFF
cdr3_nt: TGTGCCAGCAGTTATCGAGGAAACACCGGGGAGCTGTTTTTT
j_call: TRBJ2-2
clone_size: many
d_call: .
v_call: TRBV27
cdr3_length: 14

cdr3_aa: CASSVMSSGANVLTF
cdr3_nt: TGTGCCAGCAGTGTGATGAGCTCTGGGGCCAACGTCCTGACTTTC
j_call: TRBJ2-6
clone_size: .
d_call: .
v_call: TRBV6-4
cdr3_length: 15

cdr3_aa: CASSHTGSLIYGYTF
cdr3_nt: TGCGCCAGCAGCCACACAGGTTCTCTAATCTATGGCTACACCTTC
j_call: TRBJ1-2
clone_size: .
d_call: .
v_call: TRBV4-3
cdr3_length: 15

cdr3_aa: CASSHSGRGQETQYF
cdr3_nt: TGTGCCAGCAGTCATTCGGGGCGGGGCCAAGAGACCCAGTACTTC
j_call: TRBJ2-5
clone_size: .
d_call: .
v_call: TRBV25-1
cdr3_length: 15

cdr3_aa: CASSYQVRDSKGYTF
cdr3_nt: TGCGCCAGCAGCTACCAAGTCAGGGATTCTAAAGGCTACACCTTC
j_call: TRBJ1-2
clone_size: once
d_call: .
v_call: TRBV5-1
cdr3_length: 15

cdr3_aa: CASSLVGLSYGYTF
cdr3_nt: TGTGCCAGCAGTTTGGTAGGACTGAGCTATGGCTACACCTTC
j_call: TRBJ1-2
clone_size: .
d_call: .
v_call: TRBV28
cdr3_length: 14

cdr3_aa: CASSQDPLAGGPSSTDTQYF
cdr3_nt: TGTGCCAGCAGCCAAGACCCACTAGCGGGGGGTCCGAGTAGCACAGATACGCAGTATTTT
j_call: TRBJ2-3
clone_size: .
d_call: TRBD2
v_call: TRBV4-2
cdr3_length: 20

cdr3_aa: CASSSYPGIGTQYF
cdr3_nt: TGTGCCAGCAGCTCCTACCCAGGGATCGGGACCCAGTACTTC
j_call: TRBJ2-5
clone_size: .
d_call: .
v_call: TRBV9
cdr3_length: 14

cdr3_aa: CASSQELAGGPDTQYF
cdr3_nt: TGCGCCAGCAGCCAAGAACTAGCGGGGGGCCCGGATACGCAGTATTTT
j_call: TRBJ2-3
clone_size: many
d_call: TRBD2
v_call: TRBV4-3
cdr3_length: 16